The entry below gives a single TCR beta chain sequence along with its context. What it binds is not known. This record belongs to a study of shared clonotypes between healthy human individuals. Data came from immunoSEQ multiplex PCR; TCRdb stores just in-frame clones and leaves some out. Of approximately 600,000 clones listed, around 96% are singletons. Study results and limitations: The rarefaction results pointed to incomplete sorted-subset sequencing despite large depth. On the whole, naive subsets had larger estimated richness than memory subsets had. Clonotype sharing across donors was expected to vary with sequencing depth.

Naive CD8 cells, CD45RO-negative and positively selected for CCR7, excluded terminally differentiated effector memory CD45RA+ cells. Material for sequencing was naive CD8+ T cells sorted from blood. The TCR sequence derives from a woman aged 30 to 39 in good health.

The CDR3 DNA reads as TGTGCCAGCAGTCCGGGCATGAACACTGAAGCTTTCTTT. Translating gives CASSPGMNTEAFF. The chain is built from TRBV6-5 and TRBJ1-1; unclear D gene. Trimming left V 5 bases short and J 0 bases short, with 7 bases between. In germline, CDR1 is MNHEY, CDR2 SVGAGI. The CDR3 extends over 13 amino acids.